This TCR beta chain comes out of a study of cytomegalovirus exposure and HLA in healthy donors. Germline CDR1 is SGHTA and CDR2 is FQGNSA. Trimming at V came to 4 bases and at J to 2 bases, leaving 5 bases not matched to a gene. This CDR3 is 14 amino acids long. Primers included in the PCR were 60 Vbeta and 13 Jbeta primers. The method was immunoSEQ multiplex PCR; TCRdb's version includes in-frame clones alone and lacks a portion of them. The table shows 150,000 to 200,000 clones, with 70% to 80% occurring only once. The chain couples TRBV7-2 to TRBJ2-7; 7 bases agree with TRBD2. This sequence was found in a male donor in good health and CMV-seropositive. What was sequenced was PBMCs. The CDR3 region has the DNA TGTGCCAGCAGCTCGTCTAGCGGTACCTACGAGCAGTACTTC. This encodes CASSSSSGTYEQYF.